This T cell receptor (beta chain) stems from a study of blood T cell repertoires in COVID-19. Study in general: Samples taken during acute and convalescent COVID-19 were collected in the United States, Italy and Spain.

Original data processing: For nucleated cells, counts were estimated from reference gene primer amplification. Sequencing was performed with immunoSEQ multiplex PCR; in TCRdb, only in-frame clones are kept and a portion is missing. That table furnishes V, J and clone size, whereas the DNA furnished D and trimming. This sample yields 150,000 to 200,000 clones, of which around 80% are seen a single time; 10% to 15% belongs to the top ten. Participants were placed into cohorts based on the clinical history they reported. Recovered Cohort 3 donors showed two negative PCRs, clearance, or symptom resolution. What was sequenced was PBMCs or T cells enriched from blood (not recorded which). This sequence originates from a man between 50 and 59 years old who had recovered from COVID-19.

The CDR3 DNA sequence: TGTGCCAGCAGCTTCGGGGATCTCAACTATGGCTACACCTTC. Protein: CASSFGDLNYGYTF. The chain uses TRBV11-2 and TRBJ1-2, with no clear D. The CDR3 is 14 residues long. The ends were cut back, 3 bases at V and 2 bases at J, with 10 bases in the middle. Germline values: CDR1 SGHAT, CDR2 FQNNGV.